This section outlines one T cell receptor beta chain sequence together with its context. Its antigen remains unknown. The data stem from a study of T cells expressing NK-cell markers. The CDR3 covers 14 residues. Germline V lookup: CDR1 SGHTA, CDR2 FQGNSA. TCRdb re-called the 5' RACE reads; one entry per CDR3 protein, DNA not given. The table lists some 600,000 distinct CDR3 sequences, with about 3.6% in the top ten. Findings of the study overall: As a fraction of CD8+ T cells, dominant NKG2C+ clonotypes reached about 1.0-8% in six donors. In a few donors, dominant clonotypes made up roughly 28.3-65% of CD3+CD56-NKG2C+ cells.

The chain combines TRBV7-2 with TRBJ2-7; TCRdb selects TRBD2, and the lack of DNA leaves this call unchecked. This receptor was identified in a man younger than 30 in good health. Sample: blood T cells: a sorted CD56 or NKG2C T cell subset, CD4+ or CD8+ T cells, or bulk PBMC T cells (not recorded which). The CDR3 loop is CASSSWTSSYEQYF.